The 12 T cell receptor beta chains in this list originate from one sample, sequenced in a study of T cells after posttransplantation cyclophosphamide. Generated by immunoSEQ multiplex PCR, the TCRdb table keeps only in-frame clones and is missing some. The record shows some 43,000 clones for this sample, with no singletons present. Sequenced sample: PBMCs. All receptors come from a man between 40 and 49 years old in good health, CMV-negative, and a related stem cell transplant donor.

The sample holds many counts of this clone. This chain connects TRBV5-1 to TRBJ2-2, with D possibly matching TRBD1 (6 bases). Between the trimmed V and J ends, which lost 6 bases and 6 bases, there was a span of 15 bases. The germline gives CDR1 SGHRS, CDR2 YFSETQ. The CDR3 consists of 14 residues. CDR3 in amino acids: CASTPTGSPGELFF. The CDR3 nucleotides read TGCGCCAGCACCCCGACAGGTTCCCCCGGGGAGCTGTTTTTT.

This clone was counted at least ten times. The chain joins TRBV28 to TRBJ2-7; D possibly corresponds to TRBD1 (5 bases). Germline CDR1 reads MDHEN; CDR2 reads SYDVKM. The CDR3 extends over 17 amino acids. Trimming took 2 bases from V and 7 from J, leaving 24 bases between them. The CDR3 coding sequence is TGTGCCAGCAGTTTAGAACTGAGACAGCAGTCTTATCCGGAGCAGTACTTC. It is translated as CASSLELRQQSYPEQYF.

This clone was counted at least ten times. The chain recombines TRBV28 with TRBJ2-5, with TRBD1 matching over 7 bases. Looked up from germline, CDR1 is MDHEN and CDR2 is SYDVKM. The CDR3 length is 14 residues. The ends lost 1 base at V and 4 bases at J; junction bases unmatched: 3. CDR3 in DNA: TGTGCCAGCAGTTTATCAGGGGGTGGAGAGACCCAGTACTTC. Translated: CASSLSGGGETQYF.

This clone was seen repeatedly, ten times or more. The chain couples TRBV6-5 to TRBJ2-7, with 7 bases identical to TRBD2. V gave up 2 bases and J gave up 5 bases; unmatched junction bases: 9. The CDR3 is 15 amino acids. Germline CDR1 is MNHEY and CDR2 is SVGAGI. The CDR3 nucleotides are TGTGCCAGCAGTTACGCACCCAGCGGGATCGACGAGCAGTACTTC. Protein: CASSYAPSGIDEQYF.

In its sample, this clone was seen many times. The chain carries TRBV6-1 and TRBJ1-1; weak D call: TRBD1 (5 bases). V dropped 10 bases and J dropped 3 bases, with 21 bases sitting between them. This CDR3 is built from 15 residues. The germline V gene encodes CDR1 MNHNS and CDR2 SASEGT. CDR3 coding DNA: TGTGCCACTGAACCTCCACCCCGGGGGTACACTGAAGCTTTCTTT. This translates into CATEPPPRGYTEAFF.

This clone was observed at least ten times. This chain uses TRBV4-3 with TRBJ2-3; D possibly corresponds to TRBD2 (5 bases). CDR3 size: 17 residues. Per the germline V gene, CDR1 is LGHNA and CDR2 is YSLEER. The V end was cut by 0 bases, the J end by 2 bases, with 15 bases between. The CDR3 loop is CASSQDTAASPTDTQYF. The CDR3 nucleotides read TGCGCCAGCAGCCAAGATACAGCGGCCTCTCCCACAGATACGCAGTATTTT.

This clone was counted many times. V and J are TRBV5-4 and TRBJ2-1; D perhaps matches TRBD2 (6 bases). Trimming pared 0 bases from V and 7 bases from J, leaving 11 bases between. This CDR3 is built from 14 residues. CDR1 SGHNT and CDR2 YYREEE come from the germline V gene (reference sequence). The CDR3: CASSLVGSGNEQFF. DNA of the CDR3: TGTGCCAGCAGCTTGGTCGGGAGTGGGAATGAGCAGTTCTTC.

This clone was recorded at least ten times. The V call is TRBV7-2, the J call TRBJ2-4; 10 positions agree with TRBD1. Germline V gene lookup returns CDR1 SGHTA and CDR2 FQGNSA. V was clipped by 0 bases and J by 6 bases; unmatched bases: 8. The CDR3 totals 17 residues. The CDR3: CASSLAPTRDRGNIQYF. CDR3 in DNA: TGTGCCAGCAGCTTAGCTCCTACCCGGGACAGGGGAAACATTCAGTACTTC.

In its sample, this clone was seen many times. The gene calls are TRBV27 and TRBJ1-1, with D uncertain. Germline assignment: CDR1 MNHEY and CDR2 SMNVEV (reference sequence). V was pared by 6 bases and J by 1 base, with 9 bases between. The CDR3 loop spans 13 amino acids. The CDR3 DNA sequence: TGTGCCAGCAGAAAGCTCCCGAACACTGAAGCTTTCTTT. Its translation: CASRKLPNTEAFF.

This clone was recorded many times. The V gene is TRBV6-6, the J gene TRBJ1-1, with TRBD1 matching 10 bases. The CDR3 runs 15 residues. Germline V gene data show CDR1 as MNHNY and CDR2 as SVGAGI (reference sequence). J gave up 7 bases and V 0 bases, and 5 bases lay outside the gene matches. CDR3 in amino acids: CASSYSTGGVGEAFF. DNA for the CDR3: TGTGCCAGCAGTTACTCGACAGGGGGCGTCGGTGAAGCTTTCTTT.

This clone came up many times. The chain couples TRBV10-3 to TRBJ1-2; perhaps TRBD1 as D (5 bases). Germline-derived CDR1 and CDR2 are ENHRY and SYGVKD. V was pared by 9 bases and J by 0 bases, with 11 bases between. The CDR3 spans 13 residues. CDR3 bases: TGTGCCATAGATGCAGGGACTAACTATGGCTACACCTTC. Protein: CAIDAGTNYGYTF.

This clone was found many times. V is TRBV9 and J is TRBJ2-3; no clear D. This CDR3 has 14 amino acids. Germline V CDR1 and CDR2: SGDLS, YYNGEE. With 3 bases removed from V and 4 bases from J, the gap between germline ends came to 12 bases. CDR3 DNA sequence: TGTGCCAGCAGCGCCGATCTAGGCGCAGATACGCAGTATTTT. Translating gives CASSADLGADTQYF.